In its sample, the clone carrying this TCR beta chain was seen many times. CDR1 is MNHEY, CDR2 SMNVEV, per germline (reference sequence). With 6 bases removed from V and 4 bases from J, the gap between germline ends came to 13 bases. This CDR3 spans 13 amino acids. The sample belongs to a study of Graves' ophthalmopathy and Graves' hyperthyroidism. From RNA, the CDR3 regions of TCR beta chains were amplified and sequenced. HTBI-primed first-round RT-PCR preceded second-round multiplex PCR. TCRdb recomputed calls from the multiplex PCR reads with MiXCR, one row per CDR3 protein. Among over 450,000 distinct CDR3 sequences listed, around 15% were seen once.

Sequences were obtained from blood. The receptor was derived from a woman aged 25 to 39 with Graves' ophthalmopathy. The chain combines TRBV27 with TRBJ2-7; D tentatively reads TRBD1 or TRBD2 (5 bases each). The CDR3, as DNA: TGTGCCAGCAGCAGAAGGGACGGTTACGAGCAGTACTTC. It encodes CASSRRDGYEQYF.